Given below is one T cell receptor beta chain in context. This clone's antigen is unknown. The input lacks base qualities; no much larger clone sits a single base away. These data belong to a study of a mutant IDH1 vaccine in newly diagnosed glioma (dated by TCRdb to the early 2020s). About the study as a whole: In the chemotherapy-containing groups, vaccination started alongside temozolomide cycles, whereas in patients who had radiotherapy alone it started 4-6 weeks after radiotherapy. Of the approximately 33 treated patients, roughly 62% were male and approximately 40% were female, and the mean age was about 40 years. Prior to enrollment, standard therapy consisting of radiotherapy alone, temozolomide alone, or radiochemotherapy with temozolomide had been administered to patients, with the combination being received by most patients. The week-35 safety follow-up took place at visit V12, and the week-47 end of study took place at visit V13. Peripheral blood samples were drawn at six visits, namely V03 (baseline), V05, V07, V10, V12 and V13. For exploratory analyses, around 26 treated patients had longitudinal TCRB deep sequencing done wherever samples were available.

The time point label of this sample denotes: week 35, safety follow-up. Every vaccine dose consisted of 300 ug of a 20-mer mutant IDH1 peptide in Montanide, administered subcutaneously together with topical imiquimod. Across visits V03 through V10, patients got a total of eight vaccinations, given in weeks 1, 3, 5, 7, 11, 15, 19 and 23. Newly diagnosed WHO grade 3 or 4 IDH1-mutant astrocytomas showing loss of nuclear ATRX were present in the donors. The samples were drawn from NOA16, a multicentre, single-arm, open-label phase I trial in Germany that tested a mutant IDH1 peptide vaccine in humans for the first time. Genomic DNA for TCRB sequencing was extracted from EDTA blood using the DNeasy Blood and Tissue Kit. The V and J ends are trimmed by 5 bases and 3 bases, leaving 17 bases between them. From its cysteine to its phenylalanine, the CDR3 spans 17 amino acids. CDR3 DNA only is kept here, 51 bases in frame from base 1. Based on the germline V gene, the CDR1 and CDR2 sequences are LGHNT and FRNRAP.

The investigation overall reported the following: Across multiple MHC alleles, vaccine-induced immune responses were seen in roughly 93% of patients. The authors stated that sample limitations prevented analyses of patient blood samples from being reproduced. Availability determined which PBMC samples were chosen for TCRB deep sequencing. Pseudoprogression appeared unrelated to alterations in the top peripheral T cell clonotypes detected by TCRB sequencing.

The library came from the immunoSEQ multiplex PCR assay. Rearranged TCR beta chain sequences were amplified using the hsTCRB Kit according to the manufacturer's protocol. An Illumina MiSeq was used to sequence the TCRB libraries. Under the source paper's analysis protocol: Demultiplexing, trimming and gene mapping were performed with the kit vendor's proprietary platform. As stored in TCRdb, this immuneACCESS dataset retains in-frame rearrangements with V and J assigned. A fraction of the clones does not appear; measured against another copy, unresolved V genes explain less than half of the discrepancy, and the remainder lacks a known reason. Clonal size and the V and J genes are those of that table, whereas D and trimming came from the DNA. The sample profile shows roughly 51,000 clones; under 85% of them were found once. Roughly 6.2% of the sample is in the top ten clones.

The TCR comes from a man in his forties with glioma. This material consisted of PBMCs, taken from a glioma patient whose treatment included an IDH1 peptide vaccine. In this chain, TRBV12-5 is recombined with TRBJ2-6; the D segment could be TRBD1, given 6 matching bases. The DNA is as follows: TGTGCTAGTGGTCCGAAGAACCGGGACAATGGGGCCAACGTCCTGACTTTC. It translates as CASGPKNRDNGANVLTF.